Below, 2 T cell receptor beta chains from the same sample are listed, as sequenced in a study of post-analysis software for immune sequencing data. Overall study results and limits: TRBV segments more frequent in patients than in controls numbered roughly 5 and included TRBV5-6, TRBV5-1 and TRBV20-1.

What these receptors recognize is not known. The library was made from cDNA and included unique molecular identifiers. A single record per CDR3 protein comes from TCRdb applying MiXCR to the PCR reads. Here the sample spans approximately 690,000 distinct CDR3 sequences, over 45% being singletons. Sequencing was performed on blood. The receptor source for this set is a girl aged 2 to 9 with multiple sclerosis.

This clonotype was found once. V and J are TRBV20-1 and TRBJ2-6; D gene ambiguous. CDR1 and CDR2 (germline): DFQATT, SNEGSKA (reference sequence). The CDR3 consists of 13 residues. V lost 3 bases, J lost 0 bases, and 3 bases lay in between. The CDR3 nucleotides are TGCAGTGCTAGTAGCTCTGGGGCCAACGTCCTGACTTTC. Residues: CSASSSGANVLTF.

This clonotype was recorded only once. The rearrangement joins TRBV2 to TRBJ2-1; D is undetermined. CDR1 and CDR2 from the germline V gene are SNHLY and FYNNEI. This CDR3 spans 13 amino acids. V lost 3 bases and J 9 bases, leaving 12 bases between the germline ends. For the CDR3, the DNA is TGTGCCAGCAGTGAGGAAGGGTTTGGTGAGCAGTTCTTC. As protein: CASSEEGFGEQFF. Full variable domain (remainder filled in from reference TRBV2 and TRBJ2-1): EPEVTQTPSHQVTQMGQEVILRCVPISNHLYFYWYRQILGQKVEFLVSFYNNEISEKSEIFDDQFSVERPDGSNFTLKIRSTKLEDSAMYFCASSEEGFGEQFFGPGTRLTVL.